The next 24 T cell receptor beta chains were all read from a single sample in a study of CD8 T cells in Susac syndrome (dated by TCRdb to between 2019 and 2020). Library generation was performed with the immunoSEQ multiplex PCR assay. RNA was extracted with the RNeasy kit and 0.5 to 1 ug was reverse transcribed using random hexamers. The public reads were quality trimmed at Q25 with fastp and then assembled into clones with MiXCR by TCRdb, keeping productive beta chains. All rows with the same CDR3 protein become a single entry with the most common DNA and genes. Present in this sample are 200,000 or so distinct CDR3 sequences, 90% to 95% of which were seen just once. 0.093% of the sample lies in the top ten. Material for sequencing was CD4+ T cells from PBMCs. The receptors stem from a human donor with multiple sclerosis.

The rearrangement uses TRBV24-1 and TRBJ2-1, with 10 bases lining up with TRBD2. With V trimmed by 9 bases and J by 4 bases, 2 bases remained unmatched. This CDR3 comprises 13 residues. The V gene's germline CDR1 is KGHDR and CDR2 SFDVKD. The CDR3 region has the DNA TGTGCCACCCAGCGGGAGGGATACAATGAGCAGTTCTTC. It specifies CATQREGYNEQFF.

This sequence joins TRBV5-1 and TRBJ2-1; D may be TRBD1 (5 bases). This CDR3 spans 15 amino acids. CDR1 and CDR2 from the germline V gene are SGHRS and YFSETQ. V was pared by 3 bases and J by 4 bases, with 14 bases between. DNA for the CDR3: TGCGCCAGCAGCTCAGGGAACTCTCTATACAATGAGCAGTTCTTC. Encoded protein: CASSSGNSLYNEQFF.

This clonotype was recorded only once. This rearrangement joins TRBV20-1 to TRBJ2-3; 15 bases map to TRBD2. The ends lost 3 bases at V and 4 bases at J; junction bases unmatched: 5. In germline, CDR1 is DFQATT, CDR2 SNEGSKA (reference sequence). The CDR3 has 16 amino acids. The CDR3: CSASHGLAGGPDTQYF. CDR3 DNA sequence: TGCAGTGCTAGCCACGGACTAGCGGGAGGGCCAGATACGCAGTATTTT.

V and J are TRBV7-9 and TRBJ2-1, with TRBD2 as a possible D gene (6 bases). V was clipped by 3 bases and J by 2 bases, with 8 bases between them. The CDR3 totals 14 residues. The germline V gene has CDR1 SEHNR and CDR2 FQNEAQ (reference sequence). This CDR3 is CASSFGSTYNEQFF. Written as DNA, the CDR3 is TGTGCCAGCAGCTTCGGGAGCACCTACAATGAGCAGTTCTTC. Filled out from reference TRBV7-9 and TRBJ2-1, the complete variable domain reads DTGVSQNPRHKITKRGQNVTFRCDPISEHNRLYWYRQTLGQGPEFLTYFQNEAQLEKSRLLSDRFSAERPKGSFSTLEIQRTEQGDSAMYLCASSFGSTYNEQFFGPGTRLTVL.

The genes are TRBV6-2 or TRBV6-3 and TRBJ2-5; TRBD2 is a possible D gene (5 bases). Germline V lookup: CDR1 MNHEY, CDR2 SVGEGT. The CDR3 has 16 amino acids. Trimming left V 6 bases short and J 0 bases short, with 17 bases between. The CDR3, as DNA: TGTGCCAGCAGCGACCCCCCAGCGGCGAACCAAGAGACCCAGTACTTC. Protein: CASSDPPAANQETQYF.

The genes are TRBV20-1 and TRBJ1-5; D perhaps matches TRBD1 (5 bases). The ends were cut back, 8 bases at V and 3 bases at J, with 11 bases in the middle. Germline V gene sequence: CDR1 DFQATT, CDR2 SNEGSKA (reference sequence). The CDR3 loop spans 12 amino acids. The chain's CDR3 is CSCQGANQPQHF. CDR3 in DNA: TGCAGTTGCCAGGGAGCCAATCAGCCCCAGCATTTT.

The genes are TRBV29-1 and TRBJ1-1; 8 positions match TRBD1. The CDR3 covers 15 residues. Trimming cost V 5 bases and J 5 bases; bases outside gene matches: 13. CDR1 is SQVTM, CDR2 ANQGSEA, per germline. CDR3 in amino acids: CSVSLFGQGQTEAFF. The CDR3 DNA sequence: TGCAGCGTTTCTCTTTTTGGACAGGGACAAACTGAAGCTTTCTTT. Combining the CDR3 with reference TRBV29-1 and TRBJ1-1 gives the whole variable domain SAVISQKPSRDICQRGTSLTIQCQVDSQVTMMFWYRQQPGQSLTLIATANQGSEATYESGFVIDKFPISRPNLTFSTLTVSNMSPEDSSIYLCSVSLFGQGQTEAFFGQGTRLTVV.

The chain joins TRBV7-8 to TRBJ2-1; D call uncertain. The V end was cut by 5 bases, the J end by 13 bases, with 15 bases between. CDR1 and CDR2 from the germline V gene are SGHVS and FQNEAQ. The CDR3 runs to 12 residues. CDR3 sequence: CASSGSPGIQFF. The CDR3 DNA follows: TGTGCCAGCAGCGGCTCTCCGGGTATCCAGTTCTTC. Full variable domain (missing parts from reference TRBV7-8 and TRBJ2-1): GAGVSQSPRYKVAKRGQDVALRCDPISGHVSLFWYQQALGQGPEFLTYFQNEAQLDKSGLPSDRFFAERPEGSVSTLKIQRTQQEDSAVYLCASSGSPGIQFFGPGTRLTVL.

This chain joins TRBV11-3 and TRBJ2-5; D is unclear. Germline V gene data show CDR1 as SGHNT and CDR2 as YENEEA. V was pared by 5 bases and J by 0 bases, with 10 bases between. CDR3 size: 14 residues. The CDR3 nucleotides are TGTGCCAGCAGCGAACAACTCAACCAAGAGACCCAGTACTTC. This gives the protein CASSEQLNQETQYF.

The V call is TRBV12-3 or TRBV12-4, the J call TRBJ2-3; D might be TRBD1 or TRBD2, each matching 5 bases. The germline V and J ends were trimmed by 5 bases and 0 bases, with 15 bases remaining between them. There are 16 residues in the CDR3. Here the CDR3 DNA reads TGTGCCAGCAGTATTTCCGGGACGCAAAGCACAGATACGCAGTATTTT. It translates to CASSISGTQSTDTQYF.

The chain employs TRBV6-2 or TRBV6-3 and TRBJ1-3; D gene uncertain. The CDR3 runs 13 residues. The V gene lost 8 bases and the J gene lost 0 bases, with 8 bases spanning the gap. Looked up from germline, CDR1 is MNHEY and CDR2 is SVGEGT. CDR3 sequence: CASGRSSGNTIYF. CDR3 DNA sequence: TGTGCCAGCGGTCGCAGCTCTGGAAACACCATATATTTT.

The chain couples TRBV7-9 to TRBJ1-2; D not certain. V gave up 5 bases and J gave up 8 bases, with 15 bases separating them. The CDR3 length is 13 residues. Germline CDR1 is SEHNR and CDR2 is FQNEAQ (reference sequence). The CDR3 region is CASSPQGRLGYTF. Written as DNA, the CDR3 is TGTGCCAGCAGCCCACAAGGTAGACTGGGCTACACCTTC.

The chain joins TRBV10-3 to TRBJ1-2; D possibly corresponds to TRBD1 (5 bases). V dropped 0 bases and J dropped 6 bases, with 17 bases sitting between them. The V gene's germline CDR1 is ENHRY and CDR2 SYGVKD. The CDR3 contains 16 residues. CDR3 protein: CAISESRVIREDGYTF. In DNA, the CDR3 is TGTGCCATCAGTGAGTCGAGGGTTATCAGGGAAGATGGCTACACCTTC.

The chain has TRBV20-1 and TRBJ2-3; weak D call: TRBD2 (6 bases). Germline CDR1 is DFQATT and CDR2 is SNEGSKA (reference sequence). The V and J ends lost 6 bases and 4 bases respectively, with 11 bases between them. The CDR3 runs 12 residues. The CDR3 DNA is TGCAGTGCCCCGACTAGTGCAGATACGCAGTATTTT. Protein: CSAPTSADTQYF.

The chain uses TRBV12-3 or TRBV12-4 and TRBJ1-3, with TRBD1 identical over 8 bases. This CDR3 spans 12 amino acids. Losses at the gene ends were 6 bases for V and 8 bases for J; bases not matched to a gene: 3. DNA of the CDR3: TGTGCCAGCAGCCAGGGGGCGGACACCATATATTTT. Its translation is CASSQGADTIYF.

The chain has TRBV7-9 and TRBJ2-1, with a possible D match to TRBD2 (5 bases). The CDR3 extends over 14 amino acids. Germline values: CDR1 SEHNR, CDR2 FQNEAQ (reference sequence). Trimming pared 3 bases from V and 0 bases from J, leaving 6 bases between. In DNA, the CDR3 is TGTGCCAGCAGCTTGGGGAGCTCCTACAATGAGCAGTTCTTC. Translation gives CASSLGSSYNEQFF. The full variable domain, with the rest looked up from reference TRBV7-9 and TRBJ2-1, is DTGVSQNPRHKITKRGQNVTFRCDPISEHNRLYWYRQTLGQGPEFLTYFQNEAQLEKSRLLSDRFSAERPKGSFSTLEIQRTEQGDSAMYLCASSLGSSYNEQFFGPGTRLTVL.

V and J are TRBV12-3 or TRBV12-4 and TRBJ2-3; 7 bases match TRBD1. V shed 8 bases and J 3 bases; nucleotides not matched to a gene: 8. The CDR3 length is 14 residues. The CDR3, as DNA: TGTGCCAGCGGATGGACAGGAAGGACAGATACGCAGTATTTT. This encodes CASGWTGRTDTQYF.

The V gene is TRBV3-1, the J gene TRBJ2-7; TRBD2 matches at 7 bases. CDR3 length: 15 amino acids. J was trimmed by 5 bases and V by 2 bases; bases with no gene match: 9. Looked up from germline, CDR1 is LGHDT and CDR2 is YNNKEL (reference sequence). The CDR3 region has the DNA TGTGCCAGCAGCCAAAGGGCGGGGGAAGGTCACGAGCAGTACTTC. Translated, it gives CASSQRAGEGHEQYF.

The chain has TRBV20-1 and TRBJ2-7, with 12 bases matching TRBD2. This CDR3 is 13 amino acids long. CDR1 DFQATT and CDR2 SNEGSKA come from the germline V gene (reference sequence). Trimming took 7 bases from V and 7 from J; bases not matched to a gene: 8. Here the CDR3 DNA reads TGCAGTGTCAGACTAGCGGGAGTGAGTGAGCAGTACTTC. Its protein is CSVRLAGVSEQYF.

The rearrangement links TRBV18 to TRBJ2-3, with 10 bases identical to TRBD1. The CDR3 contains 15 residues. Germline V gene data show CDR1 as KGHSH and CDR2 as LQKENI. The V segment lost 3 bases and the J segment 3 bases; nucleotides outside the gene matches: 3. The CDR3 reads CASSPGTGATDTQYF. CDR3 coding DNA: TGTGCCAGCTCACCGGGGACAGGGGCAACAGATACGCAGTATTTT.

V is TRBV3-1 and J is TRBJ2-3; 10 nucleotides align to TRBD2. This CDR3 has 15 amino acids. The germline CDR1 and CDR2 sequences are LGHDT and YNNKEL (reference sequence). With V trimmed by 2 bases and J by 9 bases, 8 bases remained unmatched. The CDR3 protein is CASSQIAGGKRTQYF. As DNA, the CDR3 is TGTGCCAGCAGCCAAATAGCGGGAGGCAAAAGGACGCAGTATTTT.

This clonotype came up once. The chain couples TRBV27 to TRBJ1-2, with D hard to call. The CDR3 runs 12 residues. Trimming removed 5 bases from V and 5 bases from J, with 9 bases in between. From germline, CDR1 is MNHEY and CDR2 SMNVEV (reference sequence). CDR3: CASSRWGYGYTF. CDR3 sequence (DNA): TGTGCCAGCAGTCGTTGGGGTTATGGCTACACCTTC.

V usage is TRBV20-1 and J usage is TRBJ2-1; 10 bases align to TRBD2. V gave up 6 bases and J gave up 2 bases; unmatched junction bases: 7. This CDR3 contains 15 residues. Germline V gene data show CDR1 as DFQATT and CDR2 as SNEGSKA (reference sequence). For the CDR3, the DNA is TGCAGTGCGGTCCCTAGCGGGAGCGCCTACAATGAGCAGTTCTTC. It specifies CSAVPSGSAYNEQFF.

The V call is TRBV2, the J call TRBJ2-5; tentatively, D is TRBD1 (6 bases). Trimming removed 2 bases from V and 2 bases from J, with 12 bases in between. Per germline, CDR1 SNHLY and CDR2 FYNNEI. The CDR3 totals 15 residues. CDR3 coding DNA: TGTGCCAGCAGTGAACAGGGACACAGACAAGAGACCCAGTACTTC. As protein: CASSEQGHRQETQYF.